This T cell receptor (beta chain) appears in the sequencing data of a study of human T cells and chemical hapten exposure. There are many counts of this clonotype. The time point was: healthy volunteer bleed at 2 weeks. The study extracted total RNA from unfractionated whole blood. TCRdb called the RACE reads again in MiXCR, with one record for every CDR3 protein. The sample holds 80,000 to 100,000 distinct CDR3 sequences; about 8.6% are singletons and the top ten take roughly 3.1%. The CDR3 runs 13 residues. Germline V CDR1 and CDR2: MDHEN, SYDVKM. V lost 5 bases to trimming and J lost 2 bases; unmatched junction nucleotides: 1.

This chain links TRBV28 with TRBJ2-7; TRBD2 agrees at 9 bases. The material sequenced was whole blood. This receptor was taken from a female donor in good health. Some clones in this sample may be carry-over from other donors' samples. CDR3 amino acids: CASSPSGTYEQYF. The DNA for the CDR3 is TGTGCCAGCAGTCCTAGCGGGACCTACGAGCAGTACTTC.